This TCR beta chain emerged from a study of T cells in Graves' hyperthyroidism and ophthalmopathy. Criteria for exclusion of patients were uncontrolled infection, other autoimmune disease, pregnancy or lactation. The CDR3 length is 15 residues. V was shortened by 4 bases and J by 0 bases, with 9 bases between the two germline ends. CDR1 is SGHAT, CDR2 FQNNGV, per germline. Amplification targeted TCR beta CDR3 regions from RNA transcripts. TCR CDR3 regions were first amplified by RT-PCR with HTBI primers. TCRdb re-analysed the multiplex PCR reads in MiXCR, keeping a single row per CDR3 protein. The sample includes 300,000 to 450,000 distinct CDR3 sequences, approximately 25% seen only once; the top ten take around 70%. Study-wide results and caveats: A model of 13 V-J features distinguished ophthalmopathy from stable hyperthyroidism. Blood held most thyroid clonotypes expanded above 0.001 frequency.

Points on this clonotype: Its antigen is undetermined.

The sample comprised blood. The TCR comes from a man aged 45-60 years with Graves' hyperthyroidism. J is TRBJ2-2 and V is TRBV11-2, with D maybe TRBD2 (5 bases). The CDR3 DNA reads TGTGCCAGCAGCTATAGCGCCACGAACACCGGGGAGCTGTTTTTT. Protein: CASSYSATNTGELFF.